This passage covers 9 T cell receptor beta chains from one sample sequenced in a study of neurological immune-mediated disorders. TCRdb used MiXCR to reprocess the 5' RACE reads, holding one entry per CDR3 protein. The sample has almost 85,000 distinct CDR3 sequences; just over 2.5% are singletons. The sample was PBMCs. The receptors shown here come from a woman between 25 and 40 years old with multiple sclerosis.

This clonotype was seen at least ten times. This chain links TRBV7-2 with TRBJ2-7, with TRBD1 matching over 8 bases. The CDR3 consists of 13 residues. Germline V gene data show CDR1 as SGHTA and CDR2 as FQGNSA. V lost 0 bases and J lost 7; bases outside the gene matches: 2. This CDR3 reads CASSLAQGAEQYF. CDR3 in DNA: TGTGCCAGCAGCTTAGCGCAGGGGGCGGAGCAGTACTTC.

This clonotype was detected ten times or more. This chain uses TRBV7-2 with TRBJ2-1, with D perhaps matching TRBD1 (5 bases). Germline CDR1 and CDR2: SGHTA and FQGNSA. The CDR3 has 14 residues. Trimming cost V 5 bases and J 3 bases, with 11 bases left between them. The CDR3 DNA reads TGTGCCAGCAGCCCTTCGACAGACTACAATGAGCAGTTCTTC. Translated: CASSPSTDYNEQFF.

The table lists this clonotype with many counts. The rearrangement uses TRBV12-3 or TRBV12-4 and TRBJ1-2; D is possibly TRBD1 (5 bases). V lost 8 bases, J lost 5 bases, and 9 bases lay in between. The CDR3 covers 11 residues. This CDR3 reads CASGTAYGYTF. DNA of the CDR3: TGTGCCAGCGGGACGGCTTATGGCTACACCTTC.

This clonotype was recorded at least ten times. This sequence joins TRBV7-8 and TRBJ2-5; no firm D call. Germline CDR1 reads SGHVS; CDR2 reads FQNEAQ. V shed 3 bases and J shed 4 bases, with 9 bases lying between them. The CDR3 sequence is 13 residues long. CDR3 coding DNA: TGTGCCAGCAGCTTTGCGAATCCAGAGACCCAGTACTTC. Its protein is CASSFANPETQYF.

In this sample, this clonotype turned up many times. The V call is TRBV20-1, the J call TRBJ2-3; D possibly corresponds to TRBD1 (6 bases). Per germline, CDR1 DFQATT and CDR2 SNEGSKA (reference sequence). V was pared by 0 bases and J by 0 bases, with 13 bases between. This CDR3 contains 16 residues. For the CDR3, the DNA is TGCAGTGCTAGAGATCTCGGCAGGGGCAGCACAGATACGCAGTATTTT. Encoded protein: CSARDLGRGSTDTQYF.

In this sample, this clonotype turned up a few times. A read error is possible here, since a much larger clone lies one base away. The chain joins TRBV5-1 to TRBJ2-1; weak D call: TRBD2 (6 bases). The CDR3 length is 12 residues. The germline V gene has CDR1 SGHRS and CDR2 YFSETQ. As DNA, the CDR3 is TGCGTCAGCATGGGGGGAGGCAATGAGCAGTTCTTC. It encodes CVSMGGGNEQFF.

This clonotype was counted many times. V usage is TRBV6-6 and J usage is TRBJ2-2, with D maybe TRBD2 (6 bases). The CDR3 is 17 residues long. Trimming removed 4 bases at V and 2 bases at J, with 17 bases between. Germline CDR1 and CDR2: MNHNY and SVGAGI (reference sequence). CDR3 nucleotide sequence: TGTGCCAGCAGTTCTCCGGGACTGAACGTTAACACCGGGGAGCTGTTTTTT. It specifies CASSSPGLNVNTGELFF.

This clonotype was recorded many times. The J gene is TRBJ2-2, the V gene TRBV20-1; 8 bases fit TRBD2. The CDR3 consists of 17 residues. V lost 0 bases to trimming and J lost 3 bases; unmatched junction nucleotides: 9. Germline V gene sequence: CDR1 DFQATT, CDR2 SNEGSKA (reference sequence). The CDR3 sequence: CSARDTSGRADTGELFF. The DNA for the CDR3 is TGCAGTGCTAGAGATACCTCCGGGAGGGCTGACACCGGGGAGCTGTTTTTT.

Worth noting for this clonotype: A much larger clone lies a single base off, so this may be a read error. The chain couples TRBV20-1 to TRBJ1-1; 8 bases line up with TRBD1. CDR1 and CDR2 (germline): DFQATT, SNEGSKA (reference sequence). CDR3 length equals 13 residues. The ends lost 4 bases at V and 3 bases at J; junction bases unmatched: 4. CDR3 sequence: CSAKTGVDTEAFF. The CDR3 nucleotides read TGCAGTGCTAAGACAGGGGTGGACACTGAAGCTTTCTTT.